This record looks at one T cell receptor (beta chain) sequence and its context. All donors were healthy HIV-negative adults lacking recent acute infections or vaccinations. The CDR3 is made up of 14 amino acids. Trimming left V 2 bases short and J 4 bases short, with 11 bases between. In germline, CDR1 is KGHSH, CDR2 LQKENI. The entry originates in a study of shared clonotypes between healthy human individuals. Running of the assay took place at deep level. Genomic DNA per cell subset filled all wells of several immunoSEQ plates. The method was immunoSEQ multiplex PCR; TCRdb's version includes in-frame clones alone and lacks a portion of them. The sample holds about 560,000 clones; just over 75% are singletons and the top ten take more than 10%.

The material sequenced was PBMCs. The V and J genes are TRBV18 and TRBJ2-5; D might be TRBD2 (5 bases). The clonotype originates from a woman aged 35 to 49 in good health. Some clones in this sample may be carry-over from other donors' samples. The CDR3 sequence is CASSPKGDGETQYF. CDR3 nucleotides: TGTGCCAGCTCACCAAAGGGAGATGGAGAGACCCAGTACTTC.